A selection of T cell receptor beta chains follows, all from one sample in a study of cytotoxic CD8 clonotypes in ibrutinib-treated CLL. TCRdb's copy holds only in-frame clones and misses some; the assay was immunoSEQ multiplex PCR. The profile shows tens of thousands of clones, around 69% of them singletons. The sequences come from PBMCs, collected at disease progression, from a patient treated with ibrutinib. The receptors shown here come from a human donor with chronic lymphocytic leukemia. CDR3s include the opening cysteine and the closing phenylalanine or tryptophan. Fields, in order: V gene, D gene, clone size, J gene, CDR3 DNA, CDR3 protein. D genes are given only for firm matches. Only part of the rows carry a size: once, few, many, or a class if the clone is expanded.

TRBV29-1,.,.,TRBJ1-1,TGCAGCGTTGAGGGGTTGGACACTGAAGCTTTCTTT,CSVEGLDTEAFF
TRBV27,.,.,TRBJ2-7,TGTGCCAGCAGTTCCGATCGGGACAAGCGCTCCGAGCAGTACTTC,CASSSDRDKRSEQYF
TRBV18,TRBD1,.,TRBJ1-2,TGTGCCAGCTCAGAATGGGACAGGGGGAACTATGGCTACACCTTC,CASSEWDRGNYGYTF
TRBV5-1,.,few,TRBJ1-1,TGCGCCAGCAGCTTATTACCCCGGGACACTGAAGCTTTCTTT,CASSLLPRDTEAFF
TRBV11-1,TRBD1,.,TRBJ2-3,TGTGCCAGCAGCAAAATGACAGGGGGCGGCACAGATACGCAGTATTTT,CASSKMTGGGTDTQYF
TRBV5-4,.,.,TRBJ1-4,TGTGCCAGCAGCTCACCGGGCCTTCATGAAAAACTGTTTTTT,CASSSPGLHEKLFF
TRBV2,.,.,TRBJ2-5,TGTGCCAGCAGTGAAGCGCTTCGAACGGGGGATGAGACCCAGTACTTC,CASSEALRTGDETQYF
TRBV18,.,.,TRBJ1-1,TGTGCCAGCTCACCAGGGGCCGAGCACACTGAAGCTTTCTTT,CASSPGAEHTEAFF
TRBV19,.,.,TRBJ1-2,TGTGCCAGTAATCCTAACGGAGTATATGGCTACACCTTC,CASNPNGVYGYTF
TRBV19,TRBD1,.,TRBJ2-2,TGTGCCAGTAGTATGACAGGGGCGAACACCGGGGAGCTGTTTTTT,CASSMTGANTGELFF
TRBV11-2,.,.,TRBJ2-7,TGTGCCAGCAGCTTAGAATTGCAGTCGGTCTACGAGCAGTACTTC,CASSLELQSVYEQYF
TRBV27,.,.,TRBJ2-1,TGTGCCAGCAGTGGGGCGGGACTCAATGAGCAGTTCTTC,CASSGAGLNEQFF
TRBV5-6,.,.,TRBJ2-7,TGTGCCAGCAGCTTGGCGGGGTCAAGCTCCTACGAGCAGTACTTC,CASSLAGSSSYEQYF
TRBV19,.,.,TRBJ2-3,TGTGCCAGTAGTATCATGGGGGCAGCAGATACGCAGTATTTT,CASSIMGAADTQYF
TRBV10-2,.,few,TRBJ1-4,TGCGCCAGCAGTGAGGGACTCTTTTCGGGTGGAAAACTGTTTTTT,CASSEGLFSGGKLFF
TRBV6-6,.,.,TRBJ1-5,TGTGCCAGCATGGTTGAGGGGGGTGGGCCCCAGCATTTT,CASMVEGGGPQHF
TRBV7-9,TRBD1,.,TRBJ1-1,TGTGCCAGCAGCTTAAGGGACAGGGGGCTTCTAGGGAACACTGAAGCTTTCTTT,CASSLRDRGLLGNTEAFF
TRBV7-2,.,.,TRBJ1-1,TGTGCCAGCAGCTCGACAGGGAACACTGAAGCTTTCTTT,CASSSTGNTEAFF
TRBV5-8,.,.,TRBJ1-5,TGTGCCAGCAGCTTGGTGGATTGGGGCAATCAGCCCCAGCATTTT,CASSLVDWGNQPQHF
TRBV18,.,.,TRBJ1-2,TGTGCCAGCTCACCACTAAGAAACAGGGAGGCCTATGGCTACACCTTC,CASSPLRNREAYGYTF
TRBV7-2,.,once,TRBJ1-5,TGTGCCAGCAGCTCTCCGTGGGAAAGCAATCAGCCCCAGCATTTT,CASSSPWESNQPQHF
TRBV13,.,.,TRBJ1-2,TGTGCCAGCAGCCAAGACAGCTCTAACTATGGCTACACCTTC,CASSQDSSNYGYTF